This TCR beta chain was identified during a study of shared clonotypes between healthy human individuals. Clones were read by immunoSEQ multiplex PCR, and TCRdb kept only the in-frame ones, dropping some. The data show approximately 340,000 clones, with around 72% seen just once and approximately 10% held by the top ten. The V gene end was trimmed by 1 base and the J gene end by 13 bases; junction bases not matched to a gene: 10. The CDR3 is 13 residues long. Germline V lookup: CDR1 SGHTA, CDR2 FQGNSA. This chain uses TRBV7-2 with TRBJ2-7, with 7 bases lining up with TRBD1. This receptor was taken from a young man in good health. The sequencing sample was made of memory CD4+ T cells sorted from blood. Subset reported: CD45RA-negative fraction. The CDR3 DNA sequence: TGTGCCAGCAGCTTAGAGACAGGGTTAGCCGCTTACTTC. As protein: CASSLETGLAAYF.